This TCR beta chain was retrieved from a study of blood T cell repertoires in COVID-19. CDR3 length: 15 residues. Germline loops: CDR1 MDHEN, CDR2 SYDVKM. Trimming cost V 1 base and J 7 bases; bases outside gene matches: 6. In the original processing: How many nucleated cells were present was estimated from reference gene primer amplification. The method was immunoSEQ multiplex PCR; TCRdb's version includes in-frame clones alone and lacks a portion of them. That table is the source of V, J and clone size, and D and trimming were worked out from the DNA. The data contain approximately 250,000 clones, approximately 86% of them singletons.

The sequenced material came from peripheral blood. The rearrangement links TRBV28 to TRBJ1-1, with TRBD1 matching 10 bases. This TCR was sampled from a man aged 35 to 55 with active or convalescent COVID-19. In nucleotides, the CDR3 is TGTGCCAGCAGTTTATTAAGAGGACAGGGGGGTGAAGCTTTCTTT. It specifies CASSLLRGQGGEAFF.